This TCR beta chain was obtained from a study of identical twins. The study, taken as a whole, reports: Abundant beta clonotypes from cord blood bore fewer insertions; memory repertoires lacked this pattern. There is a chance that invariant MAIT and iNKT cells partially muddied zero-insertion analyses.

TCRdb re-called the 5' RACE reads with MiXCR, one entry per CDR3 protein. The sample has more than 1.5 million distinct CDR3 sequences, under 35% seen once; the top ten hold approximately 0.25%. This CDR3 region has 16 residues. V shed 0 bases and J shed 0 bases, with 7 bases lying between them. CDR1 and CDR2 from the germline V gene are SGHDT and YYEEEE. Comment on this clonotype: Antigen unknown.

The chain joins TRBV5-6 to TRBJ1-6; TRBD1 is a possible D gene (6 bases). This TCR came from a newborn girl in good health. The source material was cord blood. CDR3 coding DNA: TGTGCCAGCAGCTTGGCGGACAGCTCCTATAATTCACCCCTCCACTTT. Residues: CASSLADSSYNSPLHF.